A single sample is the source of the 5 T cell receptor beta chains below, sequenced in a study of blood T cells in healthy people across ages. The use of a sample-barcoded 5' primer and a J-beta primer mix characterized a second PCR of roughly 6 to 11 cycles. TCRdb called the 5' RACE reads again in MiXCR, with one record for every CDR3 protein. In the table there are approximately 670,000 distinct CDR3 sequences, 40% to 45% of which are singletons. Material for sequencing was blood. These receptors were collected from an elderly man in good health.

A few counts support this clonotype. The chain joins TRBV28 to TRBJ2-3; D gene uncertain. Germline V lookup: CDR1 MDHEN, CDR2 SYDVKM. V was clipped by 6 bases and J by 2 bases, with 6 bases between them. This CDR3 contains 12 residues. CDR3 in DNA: TGTGCCAGCAGGGGCAACACAGATACGCAGTATTTT. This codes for CASRGNTDTQYF.

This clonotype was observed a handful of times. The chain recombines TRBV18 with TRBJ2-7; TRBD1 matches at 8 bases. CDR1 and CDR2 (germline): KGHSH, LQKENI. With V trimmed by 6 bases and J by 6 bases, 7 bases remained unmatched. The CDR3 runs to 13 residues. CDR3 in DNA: TGTGCCAGCTCGGGACGCGACAGGGGCGAGCAGTACTTC. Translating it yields CASSGRDRGEQYF.

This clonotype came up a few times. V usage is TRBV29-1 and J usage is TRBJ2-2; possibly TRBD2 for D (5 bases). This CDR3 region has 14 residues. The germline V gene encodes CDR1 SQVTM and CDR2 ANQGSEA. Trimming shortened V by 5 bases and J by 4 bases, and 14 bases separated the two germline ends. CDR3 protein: CSVYGPAGTGELFF. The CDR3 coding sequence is TGCAGCGTTTACGGACCGGCGGGCACCGGGGAGCTGTTTTTT.

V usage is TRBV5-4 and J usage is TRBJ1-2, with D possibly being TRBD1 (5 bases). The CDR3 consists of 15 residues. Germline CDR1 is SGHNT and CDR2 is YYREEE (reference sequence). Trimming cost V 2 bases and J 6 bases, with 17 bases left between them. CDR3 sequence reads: CASSFEQRGGNGYTF. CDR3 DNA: TGTGCCAGCAGCTTTGAACAGCGGGGGGGTAATGGCTACACCTTC.

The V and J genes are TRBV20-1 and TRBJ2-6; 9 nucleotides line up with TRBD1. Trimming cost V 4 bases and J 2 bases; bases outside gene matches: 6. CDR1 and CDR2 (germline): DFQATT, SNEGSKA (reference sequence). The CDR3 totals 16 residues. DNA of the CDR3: TGCAGTGCTAAAGGGACAGGGAATGCTGGGGCCAACGTCCTGACTTTC. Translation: CSAKGTGNAGANVLTF.